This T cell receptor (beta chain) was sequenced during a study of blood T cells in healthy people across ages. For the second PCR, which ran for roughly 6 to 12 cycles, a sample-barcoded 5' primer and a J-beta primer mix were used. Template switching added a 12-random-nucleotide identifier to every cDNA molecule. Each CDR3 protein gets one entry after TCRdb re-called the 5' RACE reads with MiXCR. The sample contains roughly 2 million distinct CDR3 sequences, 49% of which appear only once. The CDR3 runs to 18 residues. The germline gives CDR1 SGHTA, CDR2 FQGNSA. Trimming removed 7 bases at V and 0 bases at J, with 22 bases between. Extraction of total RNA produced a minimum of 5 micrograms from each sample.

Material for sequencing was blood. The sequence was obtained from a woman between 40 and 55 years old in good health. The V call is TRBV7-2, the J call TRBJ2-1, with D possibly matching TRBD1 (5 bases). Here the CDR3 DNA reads TGTGCCAGCAACCATCCGGTGGGGCCCCCAAGCTCCTACAATGAGCAGTTCTTC. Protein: CASNHPVGPPSSYNEQFF.